What follows describes a single T cell receptor beta chain. TCRdb's table, derived via immunoSEQ multiplex PCR, lists solely in-frame clones and lacks some. The sample consists of some 140,000 clones, about four fifths of them appearing once. Residents of about two dozen US areas, aged about 18 to 95 years, made up the participants. Cohort placement rested on clinical history that participants reported themselves. This sample was included in a study of blood T cell repertoires in COVID-19. CDR1 and CDR2 from the germline V gene are MGHRA and YSYEKL. CDR3 length: 16 amino acids. The V end was cut by 4 bases, the J end by 1 base, with 16 bases between.

This clonotype was sampled from a middle-aged man with acute COVID-19. Sequencing was done on a sample of PBMCs or T cells enriched from blood (not recorded which). The chain uses TRBV4-1 and TRBJ1-1, with D possibly being TRBD1 (6 bases). This chain's CDR3 is CASSRLGGAENTEAFF. CDR3 in DNA: TGCGCCAGCAGCCGCCTTGGGGGGGCTGAGAACACTGAAGCTTTCTTT.